This TCR beta chain was profiled in a study of graft-versus-host responses after intestinal transplantation. Clones were read by immunoSEQ multiplex PCR, and TCRdb kept only the in-frame ones, dropping some. This repertoire shows some 25,000 clones, over 85% found once; its top ten account for 0.53%. This clone has only a few counts. The CDR3 has 16 residues. The V segment lost 1 base and the J segment 4 bases; nucleotides outside the gene matches: 3. The V gene's germline CDR1 is SGHTA and CDR2 FQGNSA. V usage is TRBV7-2 and J usage is TRBJ2-2; the match to TRBD2 covers 10 bases. The TCR originated in a human patient who received an intestinal transplant, so some T cells may come from the graft donor. This specimen consisted of PBMCs, obtained 18 days after transplant. CDR3 sequence (DNA): TGTGCCAGCAGCTTAGGACTAGCGGGCATCACCGGGGAGCTGTTTTTT. It specifies CASSLGLAGITGELFF.